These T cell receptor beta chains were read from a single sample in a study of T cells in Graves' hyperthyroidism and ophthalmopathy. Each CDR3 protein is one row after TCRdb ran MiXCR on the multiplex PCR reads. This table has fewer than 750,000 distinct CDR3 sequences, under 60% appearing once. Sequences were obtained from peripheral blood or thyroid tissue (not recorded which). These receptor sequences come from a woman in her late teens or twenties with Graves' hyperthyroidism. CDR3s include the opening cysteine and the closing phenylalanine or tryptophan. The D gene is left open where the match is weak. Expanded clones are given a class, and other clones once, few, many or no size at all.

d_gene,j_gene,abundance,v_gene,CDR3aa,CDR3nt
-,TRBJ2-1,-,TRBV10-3,CAISEGSGYNEQFF,TGTGCCATCAGTGAGGGTAGCGGCTACAATGAGCAGTTCTTC
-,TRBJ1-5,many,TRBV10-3,CAISESAGAGQPQHF,TGTGCCATCAGTGAGTCGGCAGGGGCGGGTCAGCCCCAGCATTTT
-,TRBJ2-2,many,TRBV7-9,CASSLGGFTGELFF,TGTGCCAGCAGCTTAGGAGGGTTCACCGGGGAGCTGTTTTTT
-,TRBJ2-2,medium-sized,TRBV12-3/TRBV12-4,CATSRRPGELFF,TGTGCCACTTCGCGGAGGCCCGGGGAGCTGTTTTTT
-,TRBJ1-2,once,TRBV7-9,CASSPPNRVYGYTF,TGTGCCAGCAGCCCACCCAACAGGGTCTATGGCTACACCTTC
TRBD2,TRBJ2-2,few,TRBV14,CASSQGTRGLAMNTGELFF,TGTGCCAGCAGCCAAGGAACGAGAGGACTAGCGATGAACACCGGGGAGCTGTTTTTT
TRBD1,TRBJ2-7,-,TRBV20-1,CSARGTGGTAKLQYF,TGCAGTGCTAGAGGGACAGGGGGAACAGCAAAACTGCAGTACTTC
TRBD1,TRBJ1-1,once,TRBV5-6,CASSLQGYRGTEAFF,TGTGCCAGCAGTCTACAGGGGTACAGGGGGACTGAAGCTTTCTTT
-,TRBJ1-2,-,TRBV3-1,CASSPPDSYEHGYTF,TGTGCCAGCAGCCCACCCGACAGCTACGAGCATGGCTACACCTTC
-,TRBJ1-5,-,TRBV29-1,CSVEVPGGDYEHF,TGCAGCGTTGAAGTCCCGGGGGGGGACTACGAGCATTTT
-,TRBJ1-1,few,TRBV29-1,CSVSGGADMNTEAFF,TGCAGCGTTAGTGGGGGGGCTGACATGAACACTGAAGCTTTCTTT
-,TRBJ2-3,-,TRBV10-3,CANGSLGDTQYF,TGTGCCAACGGGAGTCTCGGGGATACGCAGTATTTT
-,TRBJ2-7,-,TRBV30,CACHNRGYEQYF,TGTGCCTGTCATAATAGGGGCTACGAGCAGTACTTC
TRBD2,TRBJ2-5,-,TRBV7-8,CASVTSGSYQETQYF,TGTGCCAGCGTAACTAGCGGGTCGTACCAAGAGACCCAGTACTTC
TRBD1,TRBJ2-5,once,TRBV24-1,CATSTLQGAGWETQYF,TGTGCCACCAGCACCCTTCAGGGGGCGGGATGGGAGACCCAGTACTTC
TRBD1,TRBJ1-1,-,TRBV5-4,CASSYPDRVAEAFF,TGTGCCAGCAGCTACCCGGACAGGGTTGCTGAAGCTTTCTTT
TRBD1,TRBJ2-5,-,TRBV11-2,CASSLVQGSQEAQYF,TGTGCCAGCAGTTTAGTACAGGGGTCTCAAGAGGCCCAGTACTTC
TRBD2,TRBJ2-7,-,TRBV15,CATSKLAGGDEQYF,TGTGCCACCAGCAAACTAGCGGGAGGGGACGAGCAGTACTTC
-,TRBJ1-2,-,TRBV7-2,CASSPGVYHGYTF,TGTGCCAGCAGCCCAGGGGTTTACCATGGCTACACCTTC
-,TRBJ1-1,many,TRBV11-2,CASSLDVDTEAFF,TGTGCCAGCAGCCTCGACGTAGACACTGAAGCTTTCTTT